A single TCR beta chain is shown here with its context. Its cognate antigen is unknown. Germline V gives CDR1 LGHDT, CDR2 YNNKEL (reference sequence). CDR3 length: 14 amino acids. Trimming cost V 4 bases and J 2 bases, with 9 bases left between them. The source of the sample is a study of Ad26.COV2.S vaccination and SARS-CoV-2 variants. Looking at the study overall: Donor had been placed in the Ad26.COV2.S arm of the COV1001 trial. Study-wide points: Vaccinated individuals (as opposed to placebo recipients) had higher spike-specific TCR breadth.

Assay used: immunoSEQ multiplex PCR; TCRdb lists only in-frame clones, some missing. The table lists fewer than 800,000 clones, about 89% of them singletons. Noted treatment: around 19 received Ad26.COV2.S at low or high dose, single or two shots; about 5 received placebo; per-sample allocation not given. Material that was analyzed had been drawn on day 63 after the first vaccine or placebo injection. The donor's status was that of an adult aged 18-55 years in Boston. The TCR was taken from a person between 18 and 59 years old who received the Ad26.COV2.S COVID-19 vaccine or a placebo. Here the sequenced sample was peripheral blood, taken in a trial of Ad26.COV2.S vaccine versus placebo. V usage is TRBV3-1 (or the pseudogene TRBV3-2) and J usage is TRBJ1-3, with D possibly being TRBD1 (5 bases). The CDR3 here is CASSPGTTGNTIYF. The CDR3 DNA is TGTGCCAGCAGCCCCGGGACGACTGGAAACACCATATATTTT.